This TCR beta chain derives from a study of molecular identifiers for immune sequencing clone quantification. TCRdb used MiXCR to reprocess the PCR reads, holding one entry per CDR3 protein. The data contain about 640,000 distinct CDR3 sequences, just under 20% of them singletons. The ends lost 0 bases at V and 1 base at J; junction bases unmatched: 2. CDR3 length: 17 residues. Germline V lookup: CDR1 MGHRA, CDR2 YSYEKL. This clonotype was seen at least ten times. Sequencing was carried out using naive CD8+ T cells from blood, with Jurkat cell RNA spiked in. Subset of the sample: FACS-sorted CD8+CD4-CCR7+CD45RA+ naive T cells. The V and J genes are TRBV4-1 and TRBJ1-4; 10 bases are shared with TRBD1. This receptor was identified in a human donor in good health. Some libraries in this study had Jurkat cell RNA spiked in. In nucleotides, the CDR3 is TGCGCCAGCAGCCAAGAATGGACAGGGGGAACTAATGAAAAACTGTTTTTT. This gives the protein CASSQEWTGGTNEKLFF.